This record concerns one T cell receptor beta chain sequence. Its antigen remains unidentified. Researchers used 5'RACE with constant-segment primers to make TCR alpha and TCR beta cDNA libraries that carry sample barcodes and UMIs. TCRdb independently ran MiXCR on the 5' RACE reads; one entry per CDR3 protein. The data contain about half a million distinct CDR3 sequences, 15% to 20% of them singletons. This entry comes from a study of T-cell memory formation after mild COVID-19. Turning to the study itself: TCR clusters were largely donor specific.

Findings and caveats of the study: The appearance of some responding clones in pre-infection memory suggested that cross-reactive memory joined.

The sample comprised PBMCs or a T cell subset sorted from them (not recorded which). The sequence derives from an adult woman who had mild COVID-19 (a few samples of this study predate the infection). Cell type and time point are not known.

In DNA, the CDR3 is TGTGCCAGCGGACAGGACCCAATCAGCAATCAGCCCCAGCATTTT. This encodes CASGQDPISNQPQHF. J is TRBJ1-5 and V is TRBV7-8; 7 bases are shared with TRBD1. Germline V gene sequence: CDR1 SGHVS, CDR2 FQNEAQ. V was clipped by 8 bases and J by 1 base; unmatched bases: 8. The CDR3 spans 15 residues.